This TCR beta chain was sequenced in a study of shared clonotypes between healthy human individuals. CD8 cells classed as naive were CD45RO-negative and positively selected for CCR7, excluding terminally differentiated effector memory CD45RA+ cells. Donors included only healthy HIV-negative adults lacking recent acute infections or vaccinations. Per germline, CDR1 SGHNT and CDR2 YYREEE (reference sequence). Trimming left V 0 bases short and J 7 bases short, with 16 bases between. The CDR3 loop spans 15 amino acids. Some clones are missing from TCRdb's copy, which holds only in-frame ones; the method was immunoSEQ multiplex PCR. This table has 600,000 or so clones, 98% appearing once.

Sequencing was done on a sample of naive CD8+ T cells sorted from blood. V gene TRBV5-4 combines with J gene TRBJ1-2; maybe TRBD1 (6 bases). This TCR was recovered from a man between 25 and 39 years old in good health. CDR3 region: CASSLGYRAVGGYTF. DNA of the CDR3: TGTGCCAGCAGCTTGGGCTACAGGGCGGTCGGTGGCTACACCTTC.